Below are 10 T cell receptor beta chains sequenced from a single sample in a study of shared clonotypes between healthy human individuals (dated by TCRdb to the early 2020s). For the CD8 naive samples, CD45RO-negative cells were positively selected for CCR7, yielding a CD45RA+CCR7+ population from which TemRA cells were excluded. The receptor library was made with the immunoSEQ multiplex PCR assay. Held by TCRdb, this immuneACCESS table contains in-frame sequences only and omits some clones. Under half of the omission traces to an unresolved V gene where checked; the cause of the rest is unknown. The sample table records 1.5 million to 2.5 million clones; approximately 94% of these occur just once. The ten largest make up 1.2% of the sample. Material for sequencing was naive CD8+ T cells sorted from blood. The sample's cell subset or site, from its label and the paper: CD45RA+CCR7+. The receptors were gathered from a man aged 18 to 29 in good health.

V is TRBV5-6 and J is TRBJ2-7; 8 positions agree with TRBD2. The trim removed 3 bases at V and 4 bases at J, leaving 6 bases unmatched. The germline V gene encodes CDR1 SGHDT and CDR2 YYEEEE. The CDR3 is 14 residues long. The CDR3 sequence is CASSSSGTRYEQYF. The DNA for the CDR3 is TGTGCCAGCAGCTCCTCCGGGACTAGATACGAGCAGTACTTC.

This clone was seen just once. This chain links TRBV5-4 with TRBJ2-3, with D tentatively TRBD2 (5 bases). V lost 4 bases to trimming and J lost 6 bases, with 15 bases between them. Looked up from germline, CDR1 is SGHNT and CDR2 is YYREEE (reference sequence). The CDR3 has 14 amino acids. The CDR3 loop reads CASSTTGLTDTQYF. Here the CDR3 DNA reads TGTGCCAGCAGCACCACCGGACTGACGGATACGCAGTATTTT.

The chain has TRBV10-1 and TRBJ2-7; 9 nucleotides match TRBD2. CDR3 size: 14 residues. Germline-derived CDR1 and CDR2 are WNHNN and SYGVQD (reference sequence). J gave up 5 bases and V 5 bases, and 7 bases lay outside the gene matches. The CDR3 here is CASSPGLAPHEQYF. For the CDR3, the DNA is TGCGCCAGCAGTCCGGGACTAGCTCCCCACGAGCAGTACTTC.

Details on this clone: The identical CDR3 is also encoded by other nucleotide sequences in the sample. This sequence joins TRBV10-3 and TRBJ2-7, with 7 bases identical to TRBD1. The CDR3 is 14 residues long. The germline V gene has CDR1 ENHRY and CDR2 SYGVKD. J was trimmed by 0 bases and V by 2 bases; bases with no gene match: 1. The chain's CDR3 is CAISEAGGSYEQYF. The CDR3 DNA is TGTGCCATCAGTGAGGCAGGGGGCTCCTACGAGCAGTACTTC.

The chain has TRBV25-1 and TRBJ1-1; weak D call: TRBD1 (5 bases). Germline assignment: CDR1 MGHDK and CDR2 SYGVNS. This CDR3 comprises 14 residues. With 0 bases removed from V and 4 bases from J, the gap between germline ends came to 9 bases. The CDR3 nucleotides are TGTGCCAGCAGTGAATATGAGGGACCCACTGAAGCTTTCTTT. It encodes CASSEYEGPTEAFF.

V usage is TRBV9 and J usage is TRBJ2-7, with D tentatively TRBD1 or TRBD2 (5 bases each). Germline assignment: CDR1 SGDLS and CDR2 YYNGEE. The V and J ends lost 4 bases and 0 bases respectively, with 14 bases between them. The CDR3 consists of 15 residues. CDR3 region: CASSKGTDSSYEQYF. The DNA of the CDR3 is TGTGCCAGCAGCAAGGGGACCGATAGCTCCTACGAGCAGTACTTC. The whole variable domain, remainder taken from reference TRBV9 and TRBJ2-7, is DSGVTQTPKHLITATGQRVTLRCSPRSGDLSVYWYQQSLDQGLQFLIQYYNGEERAKGNILERFSAQQFPDLHSELNLSSLELGDSALYFCASSKGTDSSYEQYFGPGTRLTVT.

The chain links TRBV18 to TRBJ1-6; 7 bases line up with TRBD1. The CDR3 consists of 16 residues. V shed 5 bases and J 7 bases; nucleotides not matched to a gene: 11. Germline assignment: CDR1 KGHSH and CDR2 LQKENI. CDR3 in DNA: TGTGCCAGCTCATTATCCGGGACAGAATTAAATTCACCCCTCCACTTT. Protein product: CASSLSGTELNSPLHF.

The chain recombines TRBV5-6 with TRBJ2-1; tentative D call: TRBD2 (5 bases). The CDR3 length is 16 residues. Per the germline V gene, CDR1 is SGHDT and CDR2 is YYEEEE. V dropped 4 bases and J dropped 0 bases, with 14 bases sitting between them. Written as DNA, the CDR3 is TGTGCCAGCAGCCTGATTCCGGGATCCTCCTACAATGAGCAGTTCTTC. This sequence encodes CASSLIPGSSYNEQFF.

This chain uses TRBV27 with TRBJ2-7, with 8 bases identical to TRBD2. This CDR3 is 17 amino acids long. Germline CDR1 and CDR2: MNHEY and SMNVEV (reference sequence). The J segment lost 2 bases and the V segment lost 0 bases, leaving 9 bases of the junction unmatched. CDR3 in DNA: TGTGCCAGCAGTTTATCCCATTTAGCGGGGCTTACCTACGAGCAGTACTTC. Amino acids: CASSLSHLAGLTYEQYF.

V usage is TRBV5-1 and J usage is TRBJ1-2, with TRBD1 matching over 11 bases. V shed 1 base and J 4 bases; nucleotides not matched to a gene: 15. CDR3 length: 19 amino acids. Per the germline V gene, CDR1 is SGHRS and CDR2 is YFSETQ. This CDR3 reads CASSLFLGQGAEAGYGYTF. The CDR3 DNA reads TGCGCCAGCAGCTTGTTCCTAGGACAGGGGGCTGAGGCGGGCTATGGCTACACCTTC.